This TCR beta chain was identified during a study of CD4 and CD8 cells across lung adenocarcinoma regions. Trimming removed 0 bases at V and 8 bases at J, with 7 bases between. In germline, CDR1 is WNHNN, CDR2 SYGVQD (reference sequence). CDR3 length: 12 residues. Donors had localized lung adenocarcinoma, a non-small cell lung cancer. TCRdb re-analysed the PCR reads in MiXCR, keeping a single row per CDR3 protein. Of around 25,000 distinct CDR3 sequences in the sample, 52% are singletons; the top ten hold over 20%. Sequences were obtained from CD4+ T cells from the center of a lung tumor. The chain employs TRBV10-1 and TRBJ2-5; D not resolved. This receptor was obtained from a male donor with lung adenocarcinoma. The CD4 and CD8 labels of this study may be unreliable. The CDR3 region is CASSESLNTQYF. In DNA, the CDR3 is TGCGCCAGCAGTGAGTCGCTAAACACCCAGTACTTC.